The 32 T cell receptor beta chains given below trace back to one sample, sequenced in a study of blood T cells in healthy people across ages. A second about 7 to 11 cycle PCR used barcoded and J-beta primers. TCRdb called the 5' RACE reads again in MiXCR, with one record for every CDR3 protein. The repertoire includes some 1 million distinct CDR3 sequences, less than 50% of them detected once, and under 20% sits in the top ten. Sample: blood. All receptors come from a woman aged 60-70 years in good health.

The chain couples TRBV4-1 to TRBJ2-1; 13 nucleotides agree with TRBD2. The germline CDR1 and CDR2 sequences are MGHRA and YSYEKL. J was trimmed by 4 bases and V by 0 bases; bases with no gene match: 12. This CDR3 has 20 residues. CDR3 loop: CASSQDLGTSGIPLYNEQFF. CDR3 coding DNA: TGCGCCAGCAGCCAAGACCTCGGGACTAGCGGGATCCCGCTTTACAATGAGCAGTTCTTC.

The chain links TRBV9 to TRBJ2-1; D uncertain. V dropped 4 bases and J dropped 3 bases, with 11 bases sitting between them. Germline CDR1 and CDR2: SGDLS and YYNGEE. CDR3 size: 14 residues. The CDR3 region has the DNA TGTGCCAGCAGCCCCGGGTTCCACTACAATGAGCAGTTCTTC. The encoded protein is CASSPGFHYNEQFF.

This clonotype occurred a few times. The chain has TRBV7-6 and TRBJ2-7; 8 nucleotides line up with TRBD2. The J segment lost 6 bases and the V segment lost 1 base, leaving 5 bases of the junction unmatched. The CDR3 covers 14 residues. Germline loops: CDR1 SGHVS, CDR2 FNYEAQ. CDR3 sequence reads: CASSLEAGGCEQYF. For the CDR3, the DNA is TGTGCCAGCAGCTTAGAGGCGGGAGGCTGCGAGCAGTACTTC.

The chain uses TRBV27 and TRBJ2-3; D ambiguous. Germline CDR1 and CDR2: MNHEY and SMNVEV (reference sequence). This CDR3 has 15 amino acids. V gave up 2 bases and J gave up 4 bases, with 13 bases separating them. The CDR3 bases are TGTGCCAGCAGTTTAAGGGCGAGAGTGGCAGATACGCAGTATTTT. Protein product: CASSLRARVADTQYF.

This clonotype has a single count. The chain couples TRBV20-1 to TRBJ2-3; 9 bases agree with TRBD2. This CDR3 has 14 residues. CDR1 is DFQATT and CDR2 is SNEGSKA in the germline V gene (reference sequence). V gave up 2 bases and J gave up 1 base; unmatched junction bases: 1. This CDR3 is CSARRLAGTDTQYF. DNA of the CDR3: TGCAGTGCTAGACGACTAGCGGGCACAGATACGCAGTATTTT.

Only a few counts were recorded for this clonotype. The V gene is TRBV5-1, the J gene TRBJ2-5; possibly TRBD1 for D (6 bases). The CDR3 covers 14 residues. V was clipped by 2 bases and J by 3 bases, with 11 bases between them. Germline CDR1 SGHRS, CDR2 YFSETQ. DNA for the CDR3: TGCGCCAGCAGCTTCCAGGGGTCCGAAGAGACCCAGTACTTC. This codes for CASSFQGSEETQYF.

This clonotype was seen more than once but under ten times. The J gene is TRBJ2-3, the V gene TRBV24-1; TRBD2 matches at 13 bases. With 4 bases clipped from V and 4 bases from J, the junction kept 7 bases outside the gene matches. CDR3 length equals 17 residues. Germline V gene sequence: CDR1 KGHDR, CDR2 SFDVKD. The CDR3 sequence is CATSDHTSGRGADTQYF. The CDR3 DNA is TGTGCCACCAGTGACCATACTAGCGGGAGGGGTGCAGATACGCAGTATTTT.

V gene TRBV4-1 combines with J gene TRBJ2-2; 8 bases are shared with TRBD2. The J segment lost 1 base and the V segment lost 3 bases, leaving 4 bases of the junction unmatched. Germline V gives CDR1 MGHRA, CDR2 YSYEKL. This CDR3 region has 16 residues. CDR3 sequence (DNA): TGCGCCAGCAGCCATAGACTAGCGATGAACACCGGGGAGCTGTTTTTT. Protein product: CASSHRLAMNTGELFF.

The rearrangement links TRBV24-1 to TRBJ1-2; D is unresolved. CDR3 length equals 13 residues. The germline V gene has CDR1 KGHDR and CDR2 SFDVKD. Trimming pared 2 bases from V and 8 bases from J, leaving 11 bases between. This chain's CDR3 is CATSDSNLRGYTF. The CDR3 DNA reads TGTGCCACCAGTGATTCGAACCTTAGAGGCTACACCTTC.

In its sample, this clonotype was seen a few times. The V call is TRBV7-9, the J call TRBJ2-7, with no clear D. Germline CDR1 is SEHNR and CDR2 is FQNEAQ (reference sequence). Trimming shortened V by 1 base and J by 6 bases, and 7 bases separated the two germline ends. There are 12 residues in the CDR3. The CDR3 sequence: CASSLGASEQYF. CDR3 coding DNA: TGTGCCAGCAGCTTAGGGGCGAGCGAGCAGTACTTC.

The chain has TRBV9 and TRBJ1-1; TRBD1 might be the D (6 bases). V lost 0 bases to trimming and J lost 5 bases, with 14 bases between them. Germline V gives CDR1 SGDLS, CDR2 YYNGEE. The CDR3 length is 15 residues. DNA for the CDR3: TGTGCCAGCAGCGTAGAACCGGGGGCTCTGACTGAAGCTTTCTTT. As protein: CASSVEPGALTEAFF.

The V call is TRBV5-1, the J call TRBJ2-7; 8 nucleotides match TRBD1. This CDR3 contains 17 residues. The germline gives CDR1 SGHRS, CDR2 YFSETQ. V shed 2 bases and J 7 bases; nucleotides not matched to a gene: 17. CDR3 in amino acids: CASSFFPTGTGSGEQYF. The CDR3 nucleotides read TGCGCCAGCAGCTTTTTCCCCACCGGGACAGGCTCGGGTGAGCAGTACTTC.

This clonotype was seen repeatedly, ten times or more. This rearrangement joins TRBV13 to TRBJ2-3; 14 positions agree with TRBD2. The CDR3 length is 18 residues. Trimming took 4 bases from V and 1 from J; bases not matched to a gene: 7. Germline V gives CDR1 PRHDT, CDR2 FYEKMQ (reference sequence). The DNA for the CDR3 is TGTGCCAGCAGCTCCGGGACTAGCGGGGGTCTCCGCACAGATACGCAGTATTTT. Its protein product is CASSSGTSGGLRTDTQYF.

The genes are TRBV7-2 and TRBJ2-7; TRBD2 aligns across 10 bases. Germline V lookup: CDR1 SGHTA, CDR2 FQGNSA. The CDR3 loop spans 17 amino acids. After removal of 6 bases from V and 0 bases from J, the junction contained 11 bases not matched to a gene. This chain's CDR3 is CASSRSGTSVNSYEQYF. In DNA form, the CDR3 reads TGTGCCAGCAGTCGCAGCGGGACTAGCGTTAACTCCTACGAGCAGTACTTC.

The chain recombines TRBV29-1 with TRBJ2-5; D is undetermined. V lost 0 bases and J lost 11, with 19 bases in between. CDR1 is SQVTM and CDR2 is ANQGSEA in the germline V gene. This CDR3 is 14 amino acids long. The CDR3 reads CSVEDPRGPGPQYF. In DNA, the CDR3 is TGCAGCGTTGAAGATCCGCGAGGACCGGGCCCGCAGTACTTC.

The CDR3 sequence is CASSDHSGIETHYF. The CDR3 nucleotides read TGTGCCAGCAGTGATCATAGCGGGATAGAGACCCACTACTTC. The V call is TRBV25-1, the J call TRBJ2-7; 8 bases fit TRBD2. This CDR3 is built from 14 residues. CDR1 MGHDK and CDR2 SYGVNS come from the germline V gene. J gave up 13 bases and V 3 bases, and 14 bases lay outside the gene matches.

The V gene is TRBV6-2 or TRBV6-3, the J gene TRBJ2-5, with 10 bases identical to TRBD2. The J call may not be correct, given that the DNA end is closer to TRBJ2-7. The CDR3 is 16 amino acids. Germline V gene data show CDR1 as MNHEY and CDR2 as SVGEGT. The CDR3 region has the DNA TGTGCCAGCAGTGACCTCACTAGCGGGATTACCCACGAGCAGTACTTC. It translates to CASSDLTSGITHEQYF.

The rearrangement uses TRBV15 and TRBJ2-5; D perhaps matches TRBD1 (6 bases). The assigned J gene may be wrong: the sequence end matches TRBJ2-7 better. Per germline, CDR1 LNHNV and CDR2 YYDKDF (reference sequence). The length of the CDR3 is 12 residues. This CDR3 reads CATSREGGEQYF. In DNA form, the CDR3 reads TGTGCCACCAGCAGAGAAGGGGGCGAGCAGTACTTC.

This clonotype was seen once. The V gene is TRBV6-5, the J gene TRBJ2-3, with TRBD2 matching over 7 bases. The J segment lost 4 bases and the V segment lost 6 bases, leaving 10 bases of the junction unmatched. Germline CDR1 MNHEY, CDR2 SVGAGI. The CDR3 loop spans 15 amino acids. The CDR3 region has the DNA TGTGCCAGCAGCAAGAGACGGGGGGTCGCAGATACGCAGTATTTT. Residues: CASSKRRGVADTQYF.

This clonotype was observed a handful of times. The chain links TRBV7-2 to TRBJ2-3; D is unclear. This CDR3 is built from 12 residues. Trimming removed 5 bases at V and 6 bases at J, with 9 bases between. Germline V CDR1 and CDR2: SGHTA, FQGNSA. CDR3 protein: CASSLPWDTQYF. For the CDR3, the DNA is TGTGCCAGCAGCCTCCCGTGGGATACGCAGTATTTT.

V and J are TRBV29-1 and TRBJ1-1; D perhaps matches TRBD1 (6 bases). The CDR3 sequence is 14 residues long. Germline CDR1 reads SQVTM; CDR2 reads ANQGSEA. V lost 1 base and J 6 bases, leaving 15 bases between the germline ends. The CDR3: CSVEGGGGSAEAFF. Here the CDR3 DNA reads TGCAGCGTTGAAGGGGGAGGGGGGAGCGCTGAAGCTTTCTTT. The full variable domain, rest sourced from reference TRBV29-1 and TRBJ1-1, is SAVISQKPSRDICQRGTSLTIQCQVDSQVTMMFWYRQQPGQSLTLIATANQGSEATYESGFVIDKFPISRPNLTFSTLTVSNMSPEDSSIYLCSVEGGGGSAEAFFGQGTRLTVV.

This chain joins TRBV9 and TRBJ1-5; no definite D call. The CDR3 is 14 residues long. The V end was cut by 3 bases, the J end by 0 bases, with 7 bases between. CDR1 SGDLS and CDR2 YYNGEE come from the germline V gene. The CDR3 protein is CASSAVDSNQPQHF. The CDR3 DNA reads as TGTGCCAGCAGCGCCGTCGATAGCAATCAGCCCCAGCATTTT.

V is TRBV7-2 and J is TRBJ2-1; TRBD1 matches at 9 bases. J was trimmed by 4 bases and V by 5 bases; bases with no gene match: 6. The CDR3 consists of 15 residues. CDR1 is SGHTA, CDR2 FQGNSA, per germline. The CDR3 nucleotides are TGTGCCAGCAGCCTACAGGGGGCCCCGTACAATGAGCAGTTCTTC. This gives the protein CASSLQGAPYNEQFF. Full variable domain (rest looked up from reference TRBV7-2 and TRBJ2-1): GAGVSQSPSNKVTEKGKDVELRCDPISGHTALYWYRQSLGQGLEFLIYFQGNSAPDKSGLPSDRFSAERTGGSVSTLTIQRTQQEDSAVYLCASSLQGAPYNEQFFGPGTRLTVL.

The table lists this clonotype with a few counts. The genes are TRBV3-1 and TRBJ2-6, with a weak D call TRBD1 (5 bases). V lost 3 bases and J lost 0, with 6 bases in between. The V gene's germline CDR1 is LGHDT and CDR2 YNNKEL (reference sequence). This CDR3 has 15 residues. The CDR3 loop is CASSQTVSGANVLTF. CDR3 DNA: TGTGCCAGCAGCCAGACAGTCTCTGGGGCCAACGTCCTGACTTTC.

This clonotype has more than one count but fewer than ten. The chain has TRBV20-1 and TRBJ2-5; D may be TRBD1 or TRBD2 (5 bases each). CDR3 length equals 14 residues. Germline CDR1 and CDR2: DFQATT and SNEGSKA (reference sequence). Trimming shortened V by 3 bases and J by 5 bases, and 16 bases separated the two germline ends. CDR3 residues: CSASPPGLWETQYF. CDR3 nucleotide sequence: TGCAGTGCTAGTCCCCCGGGGCTTTGGGAGACCCAGTACTTC.

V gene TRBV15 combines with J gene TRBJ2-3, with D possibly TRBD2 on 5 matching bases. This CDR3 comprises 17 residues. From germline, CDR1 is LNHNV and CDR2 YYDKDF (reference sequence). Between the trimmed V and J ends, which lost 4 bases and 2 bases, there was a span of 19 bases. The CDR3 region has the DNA TGTGCCACCAGCAAGGGTGGGAGTTCCTTGAACACAGATACGCAGTATTTT. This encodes CATSKGGSSLNTDTQYF.

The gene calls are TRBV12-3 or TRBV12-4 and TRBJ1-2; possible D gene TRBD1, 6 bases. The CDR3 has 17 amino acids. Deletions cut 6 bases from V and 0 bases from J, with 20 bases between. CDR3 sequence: CASSPTTGGQTNYGYTF. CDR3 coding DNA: TGTGCCAGCAGCCCCACCACTGGGGGACAAACTAACTATGGCTACACCTTC.

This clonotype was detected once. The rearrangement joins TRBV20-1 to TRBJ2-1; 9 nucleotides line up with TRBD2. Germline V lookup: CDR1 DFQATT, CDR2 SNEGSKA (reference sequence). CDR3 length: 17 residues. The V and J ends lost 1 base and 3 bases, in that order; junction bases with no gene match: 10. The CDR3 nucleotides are TGCAGTGCTAGAGGAACGGGACTAGCCCTAGTCTACAATGAGCAGTTCTTC. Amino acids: CSARGTGLALVYNEQFF.

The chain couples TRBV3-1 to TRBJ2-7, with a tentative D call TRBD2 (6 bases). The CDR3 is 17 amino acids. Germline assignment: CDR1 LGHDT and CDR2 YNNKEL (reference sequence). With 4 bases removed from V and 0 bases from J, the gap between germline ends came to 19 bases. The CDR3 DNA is TGTGCCAGCAGCCGACGCGGTGTGGGGGGTTACTCCTACGAGCAGTACTTC. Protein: CASSRRGVGGYSYEQYF.

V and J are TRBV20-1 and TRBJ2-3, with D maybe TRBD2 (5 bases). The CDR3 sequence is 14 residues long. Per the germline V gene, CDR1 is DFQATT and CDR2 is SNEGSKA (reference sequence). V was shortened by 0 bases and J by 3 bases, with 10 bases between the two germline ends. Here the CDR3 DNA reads TGCAGTGCTAGAGATGAGGACTTTACAGATACGCAGTATTTT. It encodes CSARDEDFTDTQYF.

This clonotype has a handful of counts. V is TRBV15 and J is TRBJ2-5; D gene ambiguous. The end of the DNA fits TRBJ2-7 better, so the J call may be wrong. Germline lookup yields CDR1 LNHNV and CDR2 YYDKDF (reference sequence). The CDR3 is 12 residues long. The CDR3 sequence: CATSRDGHEQYF. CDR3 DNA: TGTGCCACCAGCAGAGATGGTCACGAGCAGTACTTC.

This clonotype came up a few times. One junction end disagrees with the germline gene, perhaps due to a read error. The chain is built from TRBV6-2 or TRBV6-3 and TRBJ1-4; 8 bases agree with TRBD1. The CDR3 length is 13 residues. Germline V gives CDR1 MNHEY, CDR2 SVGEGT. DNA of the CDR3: TGTGCCGGCAGGACAGGGAAGAATGAAAAACTGTTTTTT. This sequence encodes CAGRTGKNEKLFF.